This note documents a single T cell receptor beta chain sequence. Authors' analysis steps: Scientists estimated how many nucleated cells there were by amplifying reference gene primers. Sequenced by immunoSEQ multiplex PCR; TCRdb stores in-frame clones only, minus some. The D gene and trimming were derived from the DNA, and the V and J assignments and clone size from that table. The data contain 240,000 or so clones, approximately 85% of them seen just once; the ten biggest clones take up under 0.95%. The entry originates in a study of blood T cell repertoires in COVID-19. As for the study in general: Donors in the United States, Italy and Spain gave samples during acute or convalescent COVID-19. In each case, the material was cDNA or gDNA derived from T cells, B-cell-depleted T cells, or PBMCs.

The CDR3 extends over 13 amino acids. V shed 5 bases and J shed 5 bases, with 12 bases lying between them. The source of this sequence is a woman aged 25 to 45 with acute or convalescent COVID-19. The material sequenced was peripheral blood. The chain uses TRBV12-3 or TRBV12-4 and TRBJ1-1; D might be TRBD1 (6 bases). CDR3 residues: CASSQTQGTEAFF. The CDR3, as DNA: TGTGCCAGCAGTCAAACACAGGGAACTGAAGCTTTCTTT.